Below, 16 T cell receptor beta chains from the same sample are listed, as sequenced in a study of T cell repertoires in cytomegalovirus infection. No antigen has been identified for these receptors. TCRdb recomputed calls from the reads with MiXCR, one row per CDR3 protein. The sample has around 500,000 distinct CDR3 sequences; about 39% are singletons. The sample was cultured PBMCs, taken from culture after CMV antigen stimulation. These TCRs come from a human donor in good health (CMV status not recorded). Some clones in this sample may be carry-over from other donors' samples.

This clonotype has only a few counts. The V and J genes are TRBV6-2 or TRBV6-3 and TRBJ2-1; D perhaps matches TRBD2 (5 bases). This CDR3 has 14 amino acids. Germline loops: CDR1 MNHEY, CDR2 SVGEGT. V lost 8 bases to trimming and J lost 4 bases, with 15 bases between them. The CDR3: CASLTGRLYNEQFF. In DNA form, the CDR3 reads TGTGCCAGCCTCACGGGCAGACTATACAATGAGCAGTTCTTC.

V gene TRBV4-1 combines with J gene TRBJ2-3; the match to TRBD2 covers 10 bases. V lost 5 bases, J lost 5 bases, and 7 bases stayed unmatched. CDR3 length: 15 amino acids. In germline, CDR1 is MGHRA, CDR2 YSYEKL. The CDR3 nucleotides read TGCGCCAGCAGCAATCTAGCGGGAGAAGGAGATACGCAGTATTTT. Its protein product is CASSNLAGEGDTQYF.

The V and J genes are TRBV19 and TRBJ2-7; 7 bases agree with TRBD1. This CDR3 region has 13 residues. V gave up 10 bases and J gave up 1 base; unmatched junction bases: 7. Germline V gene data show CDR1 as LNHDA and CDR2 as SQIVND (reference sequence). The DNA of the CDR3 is TGTGCCACTCGACAGGGCTTTTCCTACGAGCAGTACTTC. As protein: CATRQGFSYEQYF.

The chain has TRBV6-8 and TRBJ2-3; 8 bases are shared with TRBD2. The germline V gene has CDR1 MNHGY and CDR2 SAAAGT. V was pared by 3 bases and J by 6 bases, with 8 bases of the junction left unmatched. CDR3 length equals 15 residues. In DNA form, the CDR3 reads TGTGCCAGCAGTTATCCCGGGGGGGGCCGTGATACGCAGTATTTT. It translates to CASSYPGGGRDTQYF.

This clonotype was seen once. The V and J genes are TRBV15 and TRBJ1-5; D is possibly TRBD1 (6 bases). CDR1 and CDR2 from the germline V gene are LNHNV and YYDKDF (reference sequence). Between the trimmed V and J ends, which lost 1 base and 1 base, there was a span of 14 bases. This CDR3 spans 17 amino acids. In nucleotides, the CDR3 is TGTGCCACCAGCAGAGGACTCGGGGGGGCGAGCAATCAGCCCCAGCATTTT. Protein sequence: CATSRGLGGASNQPQHF.

The DNA for the CDR3 is TGTGCCAGCCGAATCCAGCGGGCAGGAAACTCCAACTATGGCTACACCTTC. Its translation is CASRIQRAGNSNYGYTF. The chain is built from TRBV27 and TRBJ1-2; D unresolved. Germline loops: CDR1 MNHEY, CDR2 SMNVEV (reference sequence). Trimming took off 8 bases at V and 2 bases at J, with 24 bases between the two ends. The CDR3 spans 17 residues.

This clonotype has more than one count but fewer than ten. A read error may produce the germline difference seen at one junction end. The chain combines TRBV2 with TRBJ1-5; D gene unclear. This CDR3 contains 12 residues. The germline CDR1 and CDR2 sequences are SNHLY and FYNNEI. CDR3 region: CASSEMDGRKDF. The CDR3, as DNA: TGTGCCAGCAGTGAAATGGACGGTCGGAAGGATTTT.

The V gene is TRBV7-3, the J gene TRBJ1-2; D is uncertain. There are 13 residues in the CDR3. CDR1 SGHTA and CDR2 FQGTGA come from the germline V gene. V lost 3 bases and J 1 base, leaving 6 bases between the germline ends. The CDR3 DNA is TGTGCCAGCAGCTTCACAGATAACTATGGCTACACCTTC. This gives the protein CASSFTDNYGYTF.

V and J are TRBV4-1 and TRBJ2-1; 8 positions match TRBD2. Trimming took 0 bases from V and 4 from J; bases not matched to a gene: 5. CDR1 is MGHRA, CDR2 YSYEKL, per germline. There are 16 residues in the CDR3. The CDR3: CASSQDLAGIYNEQFF. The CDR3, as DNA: TGCGCCAGCAGCCAAGATTTAGCGGGGATTTACAATGAGCAGTTCTTC.

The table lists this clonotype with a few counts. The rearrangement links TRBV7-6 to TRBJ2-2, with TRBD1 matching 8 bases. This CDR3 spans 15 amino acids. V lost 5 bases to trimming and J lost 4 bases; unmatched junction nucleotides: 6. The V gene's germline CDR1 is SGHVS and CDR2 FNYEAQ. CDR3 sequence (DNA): TGTGCCAGCAGCCCGGAGACAGGGGTCACCGGGGAGCTGTTTTTT. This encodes CASSPETGVTGELFF.

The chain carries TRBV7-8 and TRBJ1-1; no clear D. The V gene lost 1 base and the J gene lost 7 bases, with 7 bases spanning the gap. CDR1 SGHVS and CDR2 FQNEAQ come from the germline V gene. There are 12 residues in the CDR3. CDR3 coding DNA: TGTGCCAGCAGCTTAGGACGGCGTGAAGCTTTCTTT. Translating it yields CASSLGRREAFF. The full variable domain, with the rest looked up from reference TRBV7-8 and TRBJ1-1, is GAGVSQSPRYKVAKRGQDVALRCDPISGHVSLFWYQQALGQGPEFLTYFQNEAQLDKSGLPSDRFFAERPEGSVSTLKIQRTQQEDSAVYLCASSLGRREAFFGQGTRLTVV.

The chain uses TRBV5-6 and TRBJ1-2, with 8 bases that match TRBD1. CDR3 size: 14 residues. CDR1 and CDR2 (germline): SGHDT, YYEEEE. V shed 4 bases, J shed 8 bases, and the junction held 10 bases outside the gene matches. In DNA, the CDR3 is TGTGCCAGCAGCGAGACGCAGGGGGCGAAAGGCTACACCTTC. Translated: CASSETQGAKGYTF.

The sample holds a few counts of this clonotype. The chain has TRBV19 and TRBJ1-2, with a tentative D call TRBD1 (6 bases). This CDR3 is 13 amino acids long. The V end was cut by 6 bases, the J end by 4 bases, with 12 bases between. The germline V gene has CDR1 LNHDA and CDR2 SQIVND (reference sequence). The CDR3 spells CASSLRGSYGYTF. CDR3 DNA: TGTGCCAGTAGCCTCAGGGGATCCTATGGCTACACCTTC. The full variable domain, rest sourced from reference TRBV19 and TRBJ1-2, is DGGITQSPKYLFRKEGQNVTLSCEQNLNHDAMYWYRQDPGQGLRLIYYSQIVNDFQKGDIAEGYSVSREKKESFPLTVTSAQKNPTAFYLCASSLRGSYGYTFGSGTRLTVV.

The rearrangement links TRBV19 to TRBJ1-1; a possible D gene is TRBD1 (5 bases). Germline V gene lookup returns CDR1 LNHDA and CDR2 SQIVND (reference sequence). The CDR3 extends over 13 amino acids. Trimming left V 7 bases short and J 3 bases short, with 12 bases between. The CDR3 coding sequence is TGTGCCAGTAACCCGGGGGGGGACACTGAAGCTTTCTTT. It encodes CASNPGGDTEAFF.

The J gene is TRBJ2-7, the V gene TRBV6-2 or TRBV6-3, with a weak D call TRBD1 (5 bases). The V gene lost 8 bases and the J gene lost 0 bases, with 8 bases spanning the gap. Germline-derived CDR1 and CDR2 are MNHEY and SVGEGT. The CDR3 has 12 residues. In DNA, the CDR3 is TGTGCCAGCCAGGACACCTCCTACGAGCAGTACTTC. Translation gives CASQDTSYEQYF.

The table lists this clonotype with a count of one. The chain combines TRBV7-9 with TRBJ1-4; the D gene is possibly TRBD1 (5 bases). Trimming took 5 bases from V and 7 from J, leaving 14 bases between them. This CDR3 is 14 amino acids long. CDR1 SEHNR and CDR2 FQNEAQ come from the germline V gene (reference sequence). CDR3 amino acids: CASSVRGESEKLFF. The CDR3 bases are TGTGCCAGCAGCGTCCGAGGGGAAAGTGAAAAACTGTTTTTT. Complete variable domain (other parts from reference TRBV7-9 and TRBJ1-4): DTGVSQNPRHKITKRGQNVTFRCDPISEHNRLYWYRQTLGQGPEFLTYFQNEAQLEKSRLLSDRFSAERPKGSFSTLEIQRTEQGDSAMYLCASSVRGESEKLFFGSGTQLSVL.